One and the same sample provided the 17 T cell receptor beta chains below, sequenced in a study of shared clonotypes between healthy human individuals (TCRdb year 2020). Library preparation used the immunoSEQ multiplex PCR assay. This is the immuneACCESS table as TCRdb keeps it, with only in-frame sequences that have V and J called. A part of the clones is gone; compared with another copy, unresolved V genes explain less than half, and the rest is unexplained. Counted in this sample were more than 1.2 million clones; around 98.5% of them appeared once. About 0.35% of the sample comes from the top ten. Input material: naive CD4+ T cells sorted from blood. This sample's cell subset or site label indicates: CD45RA+ positively selected. The origin of the receptors is a man aged 25 to 45 in good health.

The chain links TRBV6-6 to TRBJ2-5; D gene unclear. The germline gives CDR1 MNHNY, CDR2 SVGAGI (reference sequence). V lost 8 bases, J lost 5 bases, and 15 bases lay in between. This CDR3 has 13 residues. Written as DNA, the CDR3 is TGTGCCAGCCGCCGCGGCAGTTACGAGACCCAGTACTTC. Amino acids: CASRRGSYETQYF.

The chain employs TRBV5-1 and TRBJ2-7; 13 nucleotides match TRBD2. CDR3 length: 15 residues. CDR1 and CDR2 (germline): SGHRS, YFSETQ. J gave up 5 bases and V 4 bases, and 6 bases lay outside the gene matches. The DNA of the CDR3 is TGCGCCAGCAGCCCGACTAGCGGGAGGAGTAACGAGCAGTACTTC. Residues: CASSPTSGRSNEQYF.

The CDR3 reads CASRGQASSYEQYF. DNA for the CDR3: TGCGCCAGCCGGGGACAGGCCAGCTCCTACGAGCAGTACTTC. The chain links TRBV5-1 to TRBJ2-7; 8 bases fit TRBD1. Germline trimming cut 7 bases from V and 0 bases from J; bases unmatched to any gene: 6. The germline gives CDR1 SGHRS, CDR2 YFSETQ. The CDR3 spans 14 residues. Combining the CDR3 with reference TRBV5-1 and TRBJ2-7 gives the whole variable domain KAGVTQTPRYLIKTRGQQVTLSCSPISGHRSVSWYQQTPGQGLQFLFEYFSETQRNKGNFPGRFSGRQFSNSRSEMNVSTLELGDSALYLCASRGQASSYEQYFGPGTRLTVT.

For the CDR3, the DNA is TGTGCCAGCAGCTTAGCGTCCACCTATGGCTACACCTTC. The encoded protein is CASSLASTYGYTF. The chain is built from TRBV7-9 and TRBJ1-2; no clear D. Trimming removed 0 bases from V and 4 bases from J, with 6 bases in between. From germline, CDR1 is SEHNR and CDR2 FQNEAQ (reference sequence). The CDR3 consists of 13 residues.

The chain is built from TRBV7-2 and TRBJ1-1, with D possibly matching TRBD1 (6 bases). Trimming removed 2 bases at V and 6 bases at J, with 13 bases between. CDR3 length equals 14 residues. CDR1 and CDR2 from the germline V gene are SGHTA and FQGNSA. The CDR3 coding sequence is TGTGCCAGCAGCTTAAGGCGACAGGAAGCTGAAGCTTTCTTT. It is translated as CASSLRRQEAEAFF.

The rearrangement links TRBV2 to TRBJ2-1; D is unclear. The V and J ends lost 10 bases and 6 bases respectively, with 19 bases between them. The CDR3 spans 14 residues. CDR1 SNHLY and CDR2 FYNNEI come from the germline V gene. The CDR3 sequence: CATPSWSDSNEQFF. For the CDR3, the DNA is TGTGCCACCCCCTCTTGGAGTGATAGCAATGAGCAGTTCTTC.

The V gene is TRBV29-1, the J gene TRBJ1-1, with D perhaps TRBD1 (5 bases). This CDR3 is 11 amino acids long. V dropped 7 bases and J dropped 6 bases, with 12 bases sitting between them. The germline CDR1 and CDR2 sequences are SQVTM and ANQGSEA. CDR3 bases: TGCAGCGCAGTAGGGACTTCTGAAGCTTTCTTT. It codes for CSAVGTSEAFF. The whole variable domain, remainder taken from reference TRBV29-1 and TRBJ1-1, is SAVISQKPSRDICQRGTSLTIQCQVDSQVTMMFWYRQQPGQSLTLIATANQGSEATYESGFVIDKFPISRPNLTFSTLTVSNMSPEDSSIYLCSAVGTSEAFFGQGTRLTVV.

The V and J genes are TRBV5-8 and TRBJ2-3, with unresolved D. The germline CDR1 and CDR2 sequences are SGHTS and YDEGEE. V was shortened by 5 bases and J by 0 bases, with 7 bases between the two germline ends. This CDR3 spans 13 amino acids. The CDR3 DNA is TGTGCCAGCAGACCCGACAGCACAGATACGCAGTATTTT. This translates into CASRPDSTDTQYF.

The chain uses TRBV18 and TRBJ1-3, with D hard to call. V dropped 5 bases and J dropped 2 bases, with 10 bases sitting between them. The CDR3 contains 14 residues. The germline gives CDR1 KGHSH, CDR2 LQKENI. This chain's CDR3 is CASSIDRAGNTIYF. For the CDR3, the DNA is TGTGCCAGCTCAATAGACCGGGCTGGAAACACCATATATTTT.

With respect to this clone: Other DNA variants within this sample encode the same CDR3. The chain is built from TRBV28 and TRBJ1-5; no clear D. Germline V lookup: CDR1 MDHEN, CDR2 SYDVKM. V shed 2 bases and J shed 5 bases, with 4 bases lying between them. This CDR3 has 12 residues. The CDR3 spells CASSLVDQPQHF. The CDR3, as DNA: TGTGCCAGCAGTTTAGTTGATCAGCCCCAGCATTTT.

The V gene is TRBV18, the J gene TRBJ2-2; TRBD1 aligns across 10 bases. CDR1 is KGHSH and CDR2 is LQKENI in the germline V gene. With V trimmed by 4 bases and J by 5 bases, 10 bases remained unmatched. The CDR3 loop spans 17 amino acids. The CDR3 region has the DNA TGTGCCAGCTCACTCCTTCCCGGGACAGGGGAAACCGGGGAGCTGTTTTTT. This sequence encodes CASSLLPGTGETGELFF.

V and J are TRBV9 and TRBJ1-1; the D is unclear. The V and J ends lost 0 bases and 2 bases respectively, with 8 bases between them. This CDR3 region has 14 residues. The V gene's germline CDR1 is SGDLS and CDR2 YYNGEE. CDR3 coding DNA: TGTGCCAGCAGCGTAGGGCACGTTAACACTGAAGCTTTCTTT. Amino acids: CASSVGHVNTEAFF.

The rearrangement links TRBV10-3 to TRBJ2-3; 8 bases match TRBD2. The CDR3 runs 17 residues. The V gene end was trimmed by 5 bases and the J gene end by 6 bases; junction bases not matched to a gene: 16. CDR1 is ENHRY and CDR2 is SYGVKD in the germline V gene. The CDR3 bases are TGTGCCATCAGTTCCCATTCGGGACTAGATCTTTCGGATACGCAGTATTTT. This sequence encodes CAISSHSGLDLSDTQYF.

This rearrangement joins TRBV2 to TRBJ2-5; a weak D match, TRBD2 (7 bases). The germline CDR1 and CDR2 sequences are SNHLY and FYNNEI. The CDR3 length is 14 residues. The V gene lost 1 base and the J gene lost 7 bases, with 13 bases spanning the gap. CDR3 nucleotide sequence: TGTGCCAGCAGTGAAGACAGGGCGGGGGCGACCCAGTACTTC. Translating gives CASSEDRAGATQYF.

This sequence joins TRBV5-4 and TRBJ2-5, with TRBD1 matching over 9 bases. The CDR3 has 17 residues. V dropped 5 bases and J dropped 1; count of bases not matched to a gene: 12. CDR1 SGHNT and CDR2 YYREEE come from the germline V gene (reference sequence). CDR3 protein: CASSQGQGRFAQETQYF. The CDR3 DNA reads TGTGCCAGCAGTCAGGGACAGGGTCGGTTCGCCCAAGAGACCCAGTACTTC. The entire variable domain, with the rest obtained from reference TRBV5-4 and TRBJ2-5, is as follows: ETGVTQSPTHLIKTRGQQVTLRCSSQSGHNTVSWYQQALGQGPQFIFQYYREEENGRGNFPPRFSGLQFPNYSSELNVNALELDDSALYLCASSQGQGRFAQETQYFGPGTRLLVL.

This rearrangement joins TRBV6-4 to TRBJ2-2; 7 nucleotides match TRBD2. V was pared by 5 bases and J by 5 bases, with 8 bases of the junction left unmatched. The CDR3 covers 15 residues. The V gene's germline CDR1 is MRHNA and CDR2 SNTAGT. In nucleotides, the CDR3 is TGTGCCAGCAGTCCGCCGGGGGAGGGGACCGGGGAGCTGTTTTTT. Residues: CASSPPGEGTGELFF.

V is TRBV5-6 and J is TRBJ1-2, with D uncertain. With 1 base removed from V and 2 bases from J, the gap between germline ends came to 6 bases. The CDR3 is made up of 13 amino acids. Germline values: CDR1 SGHDT, CDR2 YYEEEE. This CDR3 is CASSLKGNYGYTF. The CDR3 region has the DNA TGTGCCAGCAGCTTGAAAGGGAACTATGGCTACACCTTC.